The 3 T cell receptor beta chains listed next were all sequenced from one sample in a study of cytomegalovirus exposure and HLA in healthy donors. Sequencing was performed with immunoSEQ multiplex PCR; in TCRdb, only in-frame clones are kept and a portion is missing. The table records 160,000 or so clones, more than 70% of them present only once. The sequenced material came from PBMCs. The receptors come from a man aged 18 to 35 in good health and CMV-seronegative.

This chain's CDR3 is CASSLYRVGQPQHF. DNA of the CDR3: TGTGCCAGCAGTTTATATCGGGTTGGTCAGCCCCAGCATTTT. The chain carries TRBV28 and TRBJ1-5, with D hard to call. Germline lookup yields CDR1 MDHEN and CDR2 SYDVKM. The CDR3 consists of 14 residues. The V end was cut by 1 base, the J end by 6 bases, with 10 bases between.

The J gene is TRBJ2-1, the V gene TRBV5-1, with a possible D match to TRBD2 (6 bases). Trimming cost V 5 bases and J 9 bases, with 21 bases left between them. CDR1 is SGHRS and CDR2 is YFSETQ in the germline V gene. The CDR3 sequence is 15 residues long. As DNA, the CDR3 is TGCGCCAGCAGAGACGTAACCGGAGCGGGTGGTGAGCAGTTCTTC. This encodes CASRDVTGAGGEQFF.

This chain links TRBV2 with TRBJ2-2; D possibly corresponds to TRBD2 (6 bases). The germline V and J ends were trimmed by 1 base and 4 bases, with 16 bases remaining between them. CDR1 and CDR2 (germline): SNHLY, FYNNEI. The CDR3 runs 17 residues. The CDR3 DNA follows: TGTGCCAGCAGTGAAGAGGGAGCCACAGCGGGCACCGGGGAGCTGTTTTTT. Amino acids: CASSEEGATAGTGELFF.